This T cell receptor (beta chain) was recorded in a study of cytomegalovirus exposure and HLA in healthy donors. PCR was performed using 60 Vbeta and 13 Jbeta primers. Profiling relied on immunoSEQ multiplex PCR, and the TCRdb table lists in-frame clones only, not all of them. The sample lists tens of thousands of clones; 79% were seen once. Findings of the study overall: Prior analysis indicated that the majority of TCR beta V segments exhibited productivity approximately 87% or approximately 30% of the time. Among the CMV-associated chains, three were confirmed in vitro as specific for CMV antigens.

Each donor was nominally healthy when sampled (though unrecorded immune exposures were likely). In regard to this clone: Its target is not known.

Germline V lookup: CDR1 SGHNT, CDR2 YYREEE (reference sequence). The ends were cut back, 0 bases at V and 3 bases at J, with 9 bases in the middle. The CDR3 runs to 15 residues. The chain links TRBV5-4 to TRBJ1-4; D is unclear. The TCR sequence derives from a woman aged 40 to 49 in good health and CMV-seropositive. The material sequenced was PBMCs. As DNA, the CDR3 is TGTGCCAGCAGCTTGGGATCGGGGTCTAATGAAAAACTGTTTTTT. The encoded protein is CASSLGSGSNEKLFF.